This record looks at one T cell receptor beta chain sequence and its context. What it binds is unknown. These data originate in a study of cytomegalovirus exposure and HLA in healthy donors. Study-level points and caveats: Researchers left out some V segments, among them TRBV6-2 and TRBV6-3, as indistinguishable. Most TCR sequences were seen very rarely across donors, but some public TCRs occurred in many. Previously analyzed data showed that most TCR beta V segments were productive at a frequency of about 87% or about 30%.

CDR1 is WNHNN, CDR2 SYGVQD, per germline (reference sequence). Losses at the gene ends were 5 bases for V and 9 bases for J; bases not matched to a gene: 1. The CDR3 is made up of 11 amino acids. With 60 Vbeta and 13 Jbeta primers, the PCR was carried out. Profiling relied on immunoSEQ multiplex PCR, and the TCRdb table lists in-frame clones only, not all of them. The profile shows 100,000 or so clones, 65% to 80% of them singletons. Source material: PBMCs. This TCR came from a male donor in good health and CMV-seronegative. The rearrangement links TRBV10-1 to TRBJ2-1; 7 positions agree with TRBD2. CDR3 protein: CASSWGGEQFF. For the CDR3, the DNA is TGCGCCAGCAGTTGGGGGGGTGAGCAGTTCTTC.